This T cell receptor (beta chain) originates from a study of blood T cell repertoires in COVID-19 (dated by TCRdb to the early 2020s). Describing the broader study: Samples from collaborators originated in the United States, Italy and Spain and spanned both the acute and convalescent phases of COVID-19. The prospective study material was composed of cDNA or gDNA derived from T cells, B-cell-depleted T cells, or PBMCs. Deeply sampled blood TCRbeta repertoires from subjects exposed to, actively infected with, or recovered from COVID-19 were included in the dataset. The repertoires were made available in a free public database intended to serve as a resource for research on the immune response to SARS-CoV-2. The samples were drawn from the first 160 participants of the ongoing ImmuneRACE study and from 1,254 subjects provided by 6 global collaborators. Nearly every sample came with metadata listing a de-identified subject ID, COVID-19 status, age in years and sex. HLA class I and class II types, where available, came from metadata supplied by the sample provider rather than from assay-based typing.

On this clone itself: Its antigen is not yet known. Base quality data are lacking; no much larger clone is found one base away.

Results and caveats for the whole study, not just this receptor: Clinical and demographic metadata were provided uncurated, with the amount varying by source and participant.

Another Seattle source contributed samples from volunteer blood donors who had recovered from COVID-19. Each collaborating institution followed its own protocols to collect whole blood in K2EDTA tubes. Collaborator samples were shipped for TCRbeta analysis as frozen whole blood, isolated PBMCs, or DNA extracted from either sample type. TCRbeta CDR3 regions were amplified from genomic DNA by means of the immunoSEQ Assay, a bias-controlled multiplex PCR. In the original analysis: Nucleated cell counts per sample were estimated from amplification of reference gene primers within the assay. To quantify the absolute abundance of each unique TCRbeta CDR3 rearrangement, sequence reads were collapsed and filtered. For each sample, productive Simpson clonality was calculated as the square root of Simpson's diversity index across productive rearrangements. TCRdb retrieved this table from immuneACCESS and kept in-frame rearrangements only. Not all clones are present; in checked studies, unresolved V genes account for under half, and no reason is known for the remainder. That table furnishes V, J and clone size, whereas the DNA furnished D and trimming. In this sample the table shows 210,000 or so clones, around 79% of which occur a single time. Jointly, the top ten make up approximately 15% of the sample.

Trimming takes 2 bases off V and 6 bases off J; junction bases not matched to a gene: 6. The CDR3 contains 15 residues, cysteine and phenylalanine counted. Only the CDR3 DNA is retained, 45 bases long and in frame from the first base. Based on the germline V gene, the CDR1 and CDR2 sequences are SGHNT and YENEEA. The receptor was derived from a man in his fifties or sixties who had recovered from COVID-19. Sequencing input: peripheral blood. Recombination linked TRBV11-3 to TRBJ2-1; 8 middle bases align to TRBD2. The CDR3 reads CASSLFSGRFNEQFF. In nucleotide form, the sequence is TGTGCCAGCAGCTTATTCAGCGGGAGATTCAATGAGCAGTTCTTC.